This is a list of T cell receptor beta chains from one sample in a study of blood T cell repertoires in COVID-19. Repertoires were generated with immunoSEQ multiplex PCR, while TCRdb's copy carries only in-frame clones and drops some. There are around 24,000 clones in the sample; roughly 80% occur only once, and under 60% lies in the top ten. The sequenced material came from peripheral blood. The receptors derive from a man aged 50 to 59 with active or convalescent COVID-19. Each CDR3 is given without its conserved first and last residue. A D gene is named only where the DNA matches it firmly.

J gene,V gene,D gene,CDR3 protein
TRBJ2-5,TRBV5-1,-,ASSLEVVQETQY
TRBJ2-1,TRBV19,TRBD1,ASKNIEGTGNYNEQF
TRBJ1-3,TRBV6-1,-,ASSEGFGAGVWNTIY
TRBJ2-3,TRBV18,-,ASSPKQGVISDTQY
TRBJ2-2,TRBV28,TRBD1,ASSPPRGHGELF
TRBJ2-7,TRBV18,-,ASSPRPGGPEQY
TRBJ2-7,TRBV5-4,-,ASSFGGPYEQY
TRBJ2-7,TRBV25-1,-,ASSESGRSYEQY
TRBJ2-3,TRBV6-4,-,ASRRQNTDTQY
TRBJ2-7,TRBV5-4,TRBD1,ASSLGGQVAYEQY
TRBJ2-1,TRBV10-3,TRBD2,AISRTSGGSNEQF
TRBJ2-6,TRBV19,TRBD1,ASNPFRGGISGTGFSGANVLT
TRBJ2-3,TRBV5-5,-,ASSLAGHPSTDTQY
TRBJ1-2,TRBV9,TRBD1,ASNLRQGHYGYT
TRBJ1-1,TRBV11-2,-,ASSLAQGGTEAF
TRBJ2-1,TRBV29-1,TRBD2,SVEGTSEIYNEQF
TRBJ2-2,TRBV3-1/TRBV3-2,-,ARLNTGELF
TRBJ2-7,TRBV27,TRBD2,ASTQGPSGSYEQY
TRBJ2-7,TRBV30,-,AWSVSVGRGASYEQY
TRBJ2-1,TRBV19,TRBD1,ASRRTGENEQF
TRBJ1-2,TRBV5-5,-,ASSSIYLGGPGYT
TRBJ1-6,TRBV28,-,ASSLYLTFQVSPLH
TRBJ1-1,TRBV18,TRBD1,ASSPDTGAAEAF
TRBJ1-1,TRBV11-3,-,ASSLVRGVKAEAF
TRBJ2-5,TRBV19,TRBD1,ATTGVYGTQY
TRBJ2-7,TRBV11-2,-,ASRRGITYEQY
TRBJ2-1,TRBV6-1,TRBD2,ASSEAGGIYNEQF
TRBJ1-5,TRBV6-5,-,ASTGTRDQPQH
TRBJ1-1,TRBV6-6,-,ASSPLGRTEAF
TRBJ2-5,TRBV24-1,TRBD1,ATAQGQETQY
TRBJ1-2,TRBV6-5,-,ASQGLLVAYYGYT
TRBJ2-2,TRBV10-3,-,AIKADSGELF
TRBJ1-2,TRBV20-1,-,SASEGDGYT
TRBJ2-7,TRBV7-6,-,ASSFSGSNEQY
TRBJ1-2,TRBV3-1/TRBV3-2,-,ASSQGQKGGYT
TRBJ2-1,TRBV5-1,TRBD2,ASSESSSAGGLTDEQF
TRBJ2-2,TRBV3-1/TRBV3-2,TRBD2,ASSQDSGTTPGELF
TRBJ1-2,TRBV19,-,ASSITQVFGFYGYT
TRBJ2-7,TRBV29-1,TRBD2,SVGTSVTYEQY
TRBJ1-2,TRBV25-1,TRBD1,ASRQGAPGQGENYGYT
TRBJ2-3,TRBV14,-,ASEDSVGADTQY